A selection of T cell receptor beta chains follows, all from one sample in a study of spatial heterogeneity in lung cancer. TCRdb reprocessed the 5' RACE reads with MiXCR, giving one entry per CDR3 protein. This table has about 85,000 distinct CDR3 sequences, 15% to 20% appearing once. This material consisted of PBMCs, taken at surgery. The receptors here all came from a male donor with early-stage non-small cell lung cancer. Both conserved end residues are part of each CDR3. Each record gives: CDR3 protein, CDR3 DNA, D gene, clone size, J gene, V gene. D genes are given only for firm matches. Expanded clones are given a class, and other clones once, few, many or no size at all.

CAWSRPRDGKMNTEAFF,TGTGCCTGGAGCCGGCCTAGGGACGGAAAAATGAACACTGAAGCTTTCTTT,NA,NA,TRBJ1-1,TRBV30
CASSPGGAATEAFF,TGTGCCAGCAGCCCGGGCGGCGCGGCCACTGAAGCTTTCTTT,NA,NA,TRBJ1-1,TRBV3-1
CASSQDGQGADTQYF,TGCGCCAGCAGCCAAGATGGTCAGGGGGCAGATACGCAGTATTTT,TRBD1,many,TRBJ2-3,TRBV4-3
CASSLGGANQPQHF,TGTGCCAGCAGCTTAGGGGGAGCCAATCAGCCCCAGCATTTT,NA,many,TRBJ1-5,TRBV11-2
CAISESIGVTDTQYF,TGTGCCATCAGTGAGTCGATAGGGGTGACAGATACGCAGTATTTT,NA,few,TRBJ2-3,TRBV10-3
CASSLFQGDTEAFF,TGTGCCAGCAGTTTATTTCAGGGGGACACTGAAGCTTTCTTT,TRBD1,NA,TRBJ1-1,TRBV12-3/TRBV12-4
CASSFPGGTGELFF,TGTGCCAGCAGTTTTCCAGGTGGAACCGGGGAGCTGTTTTTT,NA,NA,TRBJ2-2,TRBV12-3/TRBV12-4
CAWRGSPIRAQYF,TGTGCCTGGAGGGGGAGCCCGATCAGGGCCCAGTACTTC,NA,NA,TRBJ2-5,TRBV30
CASSLKTGGVRDTEAFF,TGCGCCAGCAGCTTAAAGACAGGGGGCGTGAGGGACACTGAAGCTTTCTTT,TRBD1,NA,TRBJ1-1,TRBV5-1
CAWSVKGPLYGYTF,TGTGCCTGGAGTGTAAAAGGGCCCCTCTATGGCTACACCTTC,NA,NA,TRBJ1-2,TRBV30
CASSQGTTSDTDTQYF,TGCGCCAGCAGCCAAGGGACGACTAGCGACACAGATACGCAGTATTTT,TRBD2,few,TRBJ2-3,TRBV4-1
CASSWTGGGQYF,TGTGCCAGCAGCTGGACAGGGGGCGGGCAGTACTTC,TRBD1,many,TRBJ2-7,TRBV7-2
CASSPVVLAGVADTQYF,TGTGCCAGCAGCCCCGTAGTGCTAGCGGGAGTCGCAGATACGCAGTATTTT,TRBD2,NA,TRBJ2-3,TRBV7-8
CASSQGSSGRRYEQYF,TGCGCCAGCAGTCAAGGATCAAGCGGGAGAAGGTACGAGCAGTACTTC,TRBD2,NA,TRBJ2-7,TRBV23-1
CATGRGKYEQYF,TGTGCCACTGGAAGAGGGAAGTACGAGCAGTACTTC,NA,NA,TRBJ2-7,TRBV24-1
CATSDSAVSTDTQYF,TGTGCCACCAGTGATTCGGCAGTGAGCACAGATACGCAGTATTTT,NA,NA,TRBJ2-3,TRBV24-1
CASSPVDTEAFF,TGTGCCAGCAGCCCCGTGGACACTGAAGCTTTCTTT,NA,many,TRBJ1-1,TRBV28
CASSLLPGQGSDTQYF,TGTGCCAGCAGTTTACTACCGGGACAGGGTTCAGATACGCAGTATTTT,TRBD1,NA,TRBJ2-3,TRBV27
CASSTKTGMTEAFF,TGTGCCAGTAGTACCAAAACAGGGATGACTGAAGCTTTCTTT,NA,NA,TRBJ1-1,TRBV19
CASSLGDLDTQYF,TGCGCCAGCAGCTTGGGGGACTTAGATACGCAGTATTTT,NA,many,TRBJ2-3,TRBV5-1
CASSGVGTQETQYF,TGTGCCAGCAGTGGAGTAGGGACTCAAGAGACCCAGTACTTC,NA,few,TRBJ2-5,TRBV6-1
CASSVRDTREQYF,TGCGCCAGCAGCGTGCGGGACACAAGGGAGCAGTACTTC,NA,few,TRBJ2-7,TRBV5-1
CASRTLPPRGKQLFF,TGTGCCAGCAGGACTCTACCCCCCCGGGGGAAGCAGCTGTTTTTT,NA,few,TRBJ1-4,TRBV6-1
CGSSPPGTGAFF,TGTGGCAGCTCACCACCGGGGACAGGGGCTTTCTTT,TRBD1,NA,TRBJ1-1,TRBV18